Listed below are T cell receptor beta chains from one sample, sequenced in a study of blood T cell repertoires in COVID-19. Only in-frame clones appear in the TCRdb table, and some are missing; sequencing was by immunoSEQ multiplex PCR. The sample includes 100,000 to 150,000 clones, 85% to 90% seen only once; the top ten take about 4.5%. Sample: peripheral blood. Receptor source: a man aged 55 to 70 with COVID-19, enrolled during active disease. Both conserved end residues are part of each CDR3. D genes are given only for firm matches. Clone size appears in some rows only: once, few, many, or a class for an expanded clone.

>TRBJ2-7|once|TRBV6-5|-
TGTGCCAGCAGTTACTCGGGCAGCTCCTACGAGCAGTACTTC
CASSYSGSSYEQYF
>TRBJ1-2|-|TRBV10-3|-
TGTGCCATCAGTGAGGCTCGCCAGGGTGGGCATGGCTACACCTTC
CAISEARQGGHGYTF
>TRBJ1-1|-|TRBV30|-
TGTGCCTGGAGTCCACTATCCGTGAACACTGAAGCTTTCTTT
CAWSPLSVNTEAFF
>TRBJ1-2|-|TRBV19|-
TGTGCCAGTAGTCCCCGGGGGGGGGCGGACCTCTATGGCTACACCTTC
CASSPRGGADLYGYTF
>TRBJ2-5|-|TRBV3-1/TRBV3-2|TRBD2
TGTGCCAGCAGCCTTGGGACTAGCGGGGGTCAAGAGACCCAGTACTTC
CASSLGTSGGQETQYF
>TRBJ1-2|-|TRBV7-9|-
TGTGCCAGCAGCTTGGAAGCAGGGTCCTTCAACTACACCTTC
CASSLEAGSFNYTF
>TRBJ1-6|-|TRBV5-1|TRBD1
TGCGCCAGCAGCTTGGGTGGGGACAGTAATTCACCCCTCCACTTT
CASSLGGDSNSPLHF
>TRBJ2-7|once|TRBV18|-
TGTGCCAGCTCACCCGACAACTACGAGCAGTACTTC
CASSPDNYEQYF
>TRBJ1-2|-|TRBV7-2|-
TGTGCCAGCAGCTTAGACGGAGGTAACTATGGCTACACCTTC
CASSLDGGNYGYTF
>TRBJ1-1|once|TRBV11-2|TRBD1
TGTGCCAGCAGCTCCTCCCTTGGGACAGGGGGCACTGAAGCTTTCTTT
CASSSSLGTGGTEAFF
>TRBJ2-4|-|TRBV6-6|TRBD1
TGTGCCAGCAGTTCGGGACAGAAAAACATTCAGTACTTC
CASSSGQKNIQYF
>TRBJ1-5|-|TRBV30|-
TGTGCCTGGAGTGCCCCCGGGAGTCAGCCCCAGCATTTT
CAWSAPGSQPQHF
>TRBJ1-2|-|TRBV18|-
TGTGCCAGCTCACCATCGCTAGAAAGCCGCCGAGGAGGGTATGGCTACACCTTC
CASSPSLESRRGGYGYTF
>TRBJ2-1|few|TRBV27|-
TGTGCCAGCAGTTTTTCCGGGGGACTCTACAATGAGCAGTTCTTC
CASSFSGGLYNEQFF
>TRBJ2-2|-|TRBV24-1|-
TGTGCCACCAGCCAGGGGTCGAACACCGGGGAGCTGTTTTTT
CATSQGSNTGELFF
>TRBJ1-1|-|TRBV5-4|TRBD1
TGTGCCAGCAGCTCGACAGGGGGAGGAACTGAAGCTTTCTTT
CASSSTGGGTEAFF
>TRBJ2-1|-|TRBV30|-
TGTGCCTGGACGACGGCGGGGATTTACAATGAGCAGTTCTTC
CAWTTAGIYNEQFF
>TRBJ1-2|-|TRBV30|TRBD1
TGTGCCTGGAGTGAGGAGGGGACAGCCAACTATGGCTACACCTTC
CAWSEEGTANYGYTF
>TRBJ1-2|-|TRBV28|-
TGTGCCAGCAGATCCAGACAGAGCTATGGCTACACCTTC
CASRSRQSYGYTF
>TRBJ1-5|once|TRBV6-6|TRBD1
TGTGCCAGCAGCCCCGGACAGGGAAGTCATCAGCCCCAGCATTTT
CASSPGQGSHQPQHF
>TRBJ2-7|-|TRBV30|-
TGTGCCTGGAGCCCCCTGGGGGGGGCGGCCTACGAGCAGTACTTC
CAWSPLGGAAYEQYF
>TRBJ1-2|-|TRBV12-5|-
TGTGCTAGTGGTTTCGGGTTCGGCTACACCTTC
CASGFGFGYTF
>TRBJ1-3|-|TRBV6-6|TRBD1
TGTGCCAGCAGTCAAGTAACAGGGGGCGGAAACACCATATATTTT
CASSQVTGGGNTIYF
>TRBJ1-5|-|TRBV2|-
TGTGCCAGCATGGGGGGGCGAAGCAATCAGCCCCAGCATTTT
CASMGGRSNQPQHF
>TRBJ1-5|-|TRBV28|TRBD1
TGTGCCAGCAGTTTCCGACAGGGGATAAATCAGCCCCAGCATTTT
CASSFRQGINQPQHF
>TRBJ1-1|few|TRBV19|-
TGTGCCAGTACCCCCCCGCGGGTACTGACCTACGCGAACACTGAAGCTTTCTTT
CASTPPRVLTYANTEAFF
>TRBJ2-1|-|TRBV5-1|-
TGCGCCAGCAGCTTGGCCGTTCAGGGCAAAAATGAGCAGTTCTTC
CASSLAVQGKNEQFF
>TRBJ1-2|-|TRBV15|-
TGTGCCACCAGCAAGACTGCTGCTAACTATGGCTACACCTTC
CATSKTAANYGYTF
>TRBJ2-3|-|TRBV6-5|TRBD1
TGTGCCAGCGGGAGACAGGGCCATGGAACAGATACGCAGTATTTT
CASGRQGHGTDTQYF
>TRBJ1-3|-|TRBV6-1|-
TGTGCCAGCAGTGAAGCCCTCAGGGGTGGAAACACCATATATTTT
CASSEALRGGNTIYF
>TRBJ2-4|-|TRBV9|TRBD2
TGTGCCAGCAGCCTGGGAGGGGCCAAAAACATTCAGTACTTC
CASSLGGAKNIQYF
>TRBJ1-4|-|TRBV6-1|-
TGTGCCAGCAGTGAGGGGACAACAACTAATGAAAAACTGTTTTTT
CASSEGTTTNEKLFF
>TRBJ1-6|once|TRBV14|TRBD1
TGTGCCAGCAGCCAGACCAACGGGGACAGATTTTCACCCCTCCACTTT
CASSQTNGDRFSPLHF
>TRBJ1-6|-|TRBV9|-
TGTGCCAGCAGCGTAGAAGACAGCCCCAGCTCCTATAATTCACCCCTCCACTTT
CASSVEDSPSSYNSPLHF
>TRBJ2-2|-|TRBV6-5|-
TGTGCCAGCAGTTACCTGGGGGAGCTGTTTTTT
CASSYLGELFF
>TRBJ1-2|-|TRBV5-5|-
TGTGCCAGCAGCTTGGTAGGAGGGGGGGACTATGGCTACACCTTC
CASSLVGGGDYGYTF
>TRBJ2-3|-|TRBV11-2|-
TGTGCCAGCAGCTTAGAACACCAGACAGATACGCAGTATTTT
CASSLEHQTDTQYF
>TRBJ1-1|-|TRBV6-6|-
TGTGCCAGCAGTTACTCGACAAGAATAGACACTGAAGCTTTCTTT
CASSYSTRIDTEAFF
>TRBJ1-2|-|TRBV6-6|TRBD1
TGTGCCAGCAGGACAACAGGGGCATTGGGCTACACCTTC
CASRTTGALGYTF
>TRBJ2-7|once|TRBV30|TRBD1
TGTGCCTGGGCCGGGACAGGGGGCGAGCAGTACTTC
CAWAGTGGEQYF